Following are 15 T cell receptor beta chains from one sample sequenced in a study of blood T cell repertoires in COVID-19. The repertoire was sequenced with immunoSEQ multiplex PCR; TCRdb's copy has only in-frame clones and lacks some. The sample lists 43,000 or so clones, 70% to 90% seen once, with roughly 7.6% in the top ten. Material for sequencing was peripheral blood. These receptors all come from a man in his fifties or sixties with active COVID-19.

This chain uses TRBV19 with TRBJ1-1; no reliable D call. Looked up from germline, CDR1 is LNHDA and CDR2 is SQIVND (reference sequence). The CDR3 loop spans 11 amino acids. V was cut by 9 bases and J by 11 bases, with 16 bases left in between. CDR3 nucleotide sequence: TGTGCCAGCGGCTGGAGGTGGGCGGCTTTCTTT. Translating it yields CASGWRWAAFF.

This sequence joins TRBV3-1 (or the pseudogene TRBV3-2) and TRBJ2-7; 8 nucleotides match TRBD2. The V gene end was trimmed by 0 bases and the J gene end by 9 bases; junction bases not matched to a gene: 4. The CDR3 loop spans 13 amino acids. The germline CDR1 and CDR2 sequences are LGHDT and YNNKEL (reference sequence). The DNA for the CDR3 is TGTGCCAGCAGCCAAGATGCGGGGGGCTCGCAGTACTTC. Translated, it gives CASSQDAGGSQYF.

This rearrangement joins TRBV4-2 to TRBJ2-2; D remains unclear. CDR1 is LGHNA, CDR2 YNFKEQ, per germline. V was pared by 0 bases and J by 2 bases, with 4 bases between. The CDR3 totals 14 residues. The CDR3 loop reads CASSQDLNTGELFF. DNA for the CDR3: TGTGCCAGCAGCCAAGATCTAAACACCGGGGAGCTGTTTTTT.

The rearrangement links TRBV27 to TRBJ2-1; 11 nucleotides agree with TRBD2. The germline V gene has CDR1 MNHEY and CDR2 SMNVEV (reference sequence). Trimming removed 5 bases from V and 3 bases from J; junction bases left unmatched: 3. The CDR3 has 15 residues. CDR3 amino acids: CASSPGTSGYNEQFF. Written as DNA, the CDR3 is TGTGCCAGCAGTCCCGGGACTAGCGGCTACAATGAGCAGTTCTTC.

This sequence joins TRBV24-1 and TRBJ1-2; 7 bases line up with TRBD1. Trimming cost V 4 bases and J 8 bases; bases outside gene matches: 6. The germline V gene has CDR1 KGHDR and CDR2 SFDVKD. The length of the CDR3 is 13 residues. CDR3 loop: CATSDGTAKGYTF. The CDR3 nucleotides are TGTGCCACCAGTGACGGGACAGCAAAAGGCTACACCTTC.

This sequence joins TRBV16 and TRBJ2-2; perhaps TRBD1 as D (6 bases). Germline V gives CDR1 KGHSY, CDR2 FQNENV. V lost 4 bases to trimming and J lost 1 base, with 10 bases between them. The CDR3 loop spans 15 amino acids. In DNA, the CDR3 is TGTGCCAGCAGCCGACAGGAGATGAACACCGGGGAGCTGTTTTTT. Its translation: CASSRQEMNTGELFF.

The J gene is TRBJ2-2, the V gene TRBV7-9; 11 positions agree with TRBD2. The germline V gene encodes CDR1 SEHNR and CDR2 FQNEAQ (reference sequence). This CDR3 spans 16 amino acids. J gave up 5 bases and V 6 bases, and 8 bases lay outside the gene matches. This chain's CDR3 is CASSLDVAGGTGELFF. The CDR3 nucleotides are TGTGCCAGCAGTTTGGATGTAGCGGGAGGGACCGGGGAGCTGTTTTTT.

V gene TRBV21-1 combines with J gene TRBJ1-2; the table calls TRBD1, which could not be checked here. TRBV21-1 represents a pseudogene. The CDR3 contains 14 residues. Written as DNA, the CDR3 is TGTGCCAGCAGCAAACGGCAGGGGGACTATGGCTACACCTTC. Translating it yields CASSKRQGDYGYTF.

The gene calls are TRBV27 and TRBJ2-6, with 9 bases identical to TRBD2. CDR3 length: 20 residues. Germline V CDR1 and CDR2: MNHEY, SMNVEV (reference sequence). J was trimmed by 0 bases and V by 3 bases; bases with no gene match: 12. This CDR3 is CASSFAAGGPTHSGANVLTF. DNA for the CDR3: TGTGCCAGCAGTTTTGCTGCGGGAGGGCCCACTCACTCTGGGGCCAACGTCCTGACTTTC.

The V gene is TRBV5-1, the J gene TRBJ2-2; D might be TRBD1 (6 bases). This CDR3 spans 16 amino acids. Per germline, CDR1 SGHRS and CDR2 YFSETQ. V shed 0 bases and J shed 4 bases, with 13 bases lying between them. The CDR3 nucleotides read TGCGCCAGCAGCTTGGATGGGGGCGTGGGCACCGGGGAGCTGTTTTTT. The encoded protein is CASSLDGGVGTGELFF.

The rearrangement uses TRBV7-3 and TRBJ2-7, with D possibly TRBD2 on 5 matching bases. V was shortened by 5 bases and J by 3 bases, with 17 bases between the two germline ends. The V gene's germline CDR1 is SGHTA and CDR2 FQGTGA. The CDR3 consists of 15 residues. CDR3 residues: CASSPGLGSNYEQYF. In DNA form, the CDR3 reads TGTGCCAGCAGCCCCGGACTCGGATCCAACTACGAGCAGTACTTC.

This chain links TRBV6-6 with TRBJ2-7; 12 bases align to TRBD1. The junction had 9 bases not matched to a gene; V was cut back by 8 bases and J by 7 bases. Per the germline V gene, CDR1 is MNHNY and CDR2 is SVGAGI (reference sequence). The CDR3 loop spans 14 amino acids. The CDR3 sequence: CASSQGQGAKEQYF. The CDR3 DNA reads as TGTGCCAGCTCCCAGGGACAGGGGGCGAAGGAGCAGTACTTC.

This clone appeared a single time. The J gene is TRBJ2-2, the V gene TRBV3-1 (or the pseudogene TRBV3-2); 11 nucleotides agree with TRBD2. This CDR3 spans 16 amino acids. Trimming at V came to 5 bases and at J to 0 bases, leaving 2 bases not matched to a gene. Germline V gene data show CDR1 as LGHDT and CDR2 as YNNKEL (reference sequence). CDR3 protein: CASSRTSGSNTGELFF. The CDR3 coding sequence is TGTGCCAGCAGCAGGACTAGCGGGTCGAACACCGGGGAGCTGTTTTTT.

The gene calls are TRBV9 and TRBJ1-3, with D unresolved. This CDR3 spans 14 amino acids. Germline CDR1 reads SGDLS; CDR2 reads YYNGEE. The V and J ends lost 3 bases and 4 bases respectively, with 11 bases between them. CDR3 loop: CASSAGIYGNTIYF. CDR3 DNA: TGTGCCAGCAGCGCGGGGATTTACGGAAACACCATATATTTT.

The chain carries TRBV10-3 and TRBJ1-2; 8 bases match TRBD1. The CDR3 extends over 14 amino acids. The V segment lost 2 bases and the J segment 3 bases; nucleotides outside the gene matches: 2. The germline CDR1 and CDR2 sequences are ENHRY and SYGVKD. CDR3 residues: CAISEPGGHYGYTF. CDR3 bases: TGTGCCATCAGTGAGCCAGGGGGCCACTATGGCTACACCTTC.